Listed below are T cell receptor beta chains from one sample, sequenced in a study of vaccination effects on CD4 cells after COVID-19. For these receptors, no antigen is known. TCRdb's table, derived via immunoSEQ multiplex PCR, lists solely in-frame clones and lacks some. Of tens of thousands of clones in the sample, under 80% were seen once. The sample in question was CD4+ T cells from PBMCs cultured without peptide, obtained before COVID-19 vaccination. The receptor source for this set is a human donor who had a prior SARS-CoV-2 infection. CDR3s include the opening cysteine and the closing phenylalanine or tryptophan. D genes are given only for firm matches. The size entry is marked missing in some rows and otherwise reads once, few, many or a size class.

CASSLYAAGNTGELFF	TGTGCCAGCAGCTTATACGCGGCAGGAAACACCGGGGAGCTGTTTTTT	-	TRBJ2-2	once	TRBV7-2
CASSSESSYEQYF	TGTGCCAGCTCCAGTGAAAGCTCCTACGAGCAGTACTTC	-	TRBJ2-7	-	TRBV2
CASSYALDYGYTF	TGTGCCAGCAGCTACGCTCTAGACTATGGCTACACCTTC	-	TRBJ1-2	few	TRBV7-2
CAIRPGLAGANLSTGELFF	TGTGCCATCAGGCCGGGACTAGCGGGAGCCAATCTTAGCACCGGGGAGCTGTTTTTT	TRBD2	TRBJ2-2	-	TRBV10-3
CATSRDLLTASSGNTIYF	TGTGCCACCAGCAGAGATCTCTTGACAGCGTCCTCTGGAAACACCATATATTTT	-	TRBJ1-3	-	TRBV15
CASSTGQGTSNQPQHF	TGTGCCAGCAGCACAGGACAGGGGACAAGCAATCAGCCCCAGCATTTT	TRBD1	TRBJ1-5	few	TRBV7-2
CASTSAGGGDTEAFF	TGTGCCAGTACTTCTGCAGGGGGAGGTGACACTGAAGCTTTCTTT	TRBD1	TRBJ1-1	-	TRBV19
CASSQVRRLALYNEQFF	TGTGCCAGCAGCCAAGTTAGGCGGCTAGCGTTGTACAATGAGCAGTTCTTC	-	TRBJ2-1	few	TRBV3-1/TRBV3-2
CASRDGYNSPLHF	TGTGCCAGCAGGGACGGTTATAATTCACCCCTCCACTTT	-	TRBJ1-6	-	TRBV2
CASGRGGQETQYF	TGCGCCAGCGGTAGGGGGGGCCAAGAGACCCAGTACTTC	-	TRBJ2-5	once	TRBV5-1
CASSSRGRNEKLFF	TGTGCCAGCAGCAGCAGGGGAAGGAATGAAAAACTGTTTTTT	-	TRBJ1-4	-	TRBV5-6
CASSPDMSPYEQYF	TGTGCCAGCTCACCCGACATGTCCCCCTACGAGCAGTACTTC	-	TRBJ2-7	-	TRBV18
CASSLPPLGEAFF	TGTGCCAGTAGTCTACCTCCCTTAGGTGAAGCTTTCTTT	-	TRBJ1-1	-	TRBV19
CASSPFTAGAGAGELFF	TGTGCCAGCAGTCCCTTCACGGCGGGAGCAGGGGCCGGGGAGCTGTTTTTT	-	TRBJ2-2	-	TRBV11-3
CASSQAQGARGETQYF	TGCGCCAGCAGCCAGGCTCAGGGAGCTAGGGGCGAGACCCAGTACTTC	-	TRBJ2-5	-	TRBV4-3
CASSPPQAGGYTGELFF	TGTGCCAGCTCACCACCGCAAGCGGGAGGATACACCGGGGAGCTGTTTTTT	TRBD2	TRBJ2-2	-	TRBV18
CASGLGWGEAYRGDEQFF	TGTGCTAGTGGTTTGGGATGGGGAGAGGCCTACCGCGGGGATGAGCAGTTCTTC	-	TRBJ2-1	few	TRBV12-5
CASSLGLAGVYF	TGTGCCAGCAGTTTAGGGCTAGCGGGAGTGTACTTC	TRBD2	TRBJ2-7	-	TRBV12-3/TRBV12-4
CASSKTGPDTQYF	TGCGCCAGCAGCAAAACAGGACCAGATACGCAGTATTTT	-	TRBJ2-3	-	TRBV5-1
CAWSYENSYEQYF	TGTGCCTGGAGCTACGAGAACTCCTACGAGCAGTACTTC	-	TRBJ2-7	-	TRBV30
CASSSGQGPADTQYF	TGTGCCAGCAGTTCCGGACAGGGCCCAGCCGATACGCAGTATTTT	TRBD1	TRBJ2-3	-	TRBV11-3
CASSSPGGDYNEQFF	TGCGCCAGCAGCTCCCCGGGGGGGGACTACAATGAGCAGTTCTTC	TRBD2	TRBJ2-1	few	TRBV5-1
CASSYEQGVPGELFF	TGTGCCAGCAGTTACGAACAGGGGGTCCCCGGGGAGCTGTTTTTT	TRBD1	TRBJ2-2	-	TRBV6-7
CASSYRDRDYEAFF	TGTGCCAGCAGTTACAGGGACAGGGATTATGAAGCTTTCTTT	TRBD1	TRBJ1-1	-	TRBV6-5
CASSQVTDTQYF	TGTGCCAGCAGCCAAGTAACAGATACGCAGTATTTT	-	TRBJ2-3	-	TRBV4-2
CASRRPGQGYNEQFF	TGTGCCAGTAGAAGACCGGGACAGGGATACAATGAGCAGTTCTTC	TRBD1	TRBJ2-1	-	TRBV19
CASSVSLELGKNIQYF	TGTGCCAGCAGTGTGTCACTGGAGTTGGGCAAAAACATTCAGTACTTC	-	TRBJ2-4	-	TRBV2
CTKVGIYSNQPQHF	TGCACTAAGGTGGGCATCTATAGCAATCAGCCCCAGCATTTT	-	TRBJ1-5	-	TRBV1
CAILTLGQGGNEQFF	TGTGCCATCCTAACTCTGGGCCAGGGGGGTAATGAGCAGTTCTTC	-	TRBJ2-1	-	TRBV7-9
CASSEGTGGGYGYTF	TGTGCCAGCAGTGAAGGGACAGGGGGCGGCTATGGCTACACCTTC	TRBD1	TRBJ1-2	-	TRBV2
CASNLDSKNTEAFF	TGTGCCAGCAATCTCGACAGCAAGAACACTGAAGCTTTCTTT	-	TRBJ1-1	-	TRBV6-5
CASRDGMDNEQFF	TGCGCCAGCAGGGATGGAATGGACAATGAGCAGTTCTTC	-	TRBJ2-1	-	TRBV5-1
CASSFRGMQGYEQYF	TGTGCCAGCAGTTTCCGGGGGATGCAGGGGTACGAGCAGTACTTC	-	TRBJ2-7	few	TRBV27
CASNPAGLPSTDTQYF	TGTGCCAGCAACCCCGCGGGGCTACCTAGCACAGATACGCAGTATTTT	-	TRBJ2-3	-	TRBV2
CASSYVAAGLINQPQHF	TGTGCCAGCAGTTACGTGGCGGCTGGCCTCATCAATCAGCCCCAGCATTTT	-	TRBJ1-5	once	TRBV6-2/TRBV6-3
CASRHGQDGYTF	TGTGCCAGCAGACACGGACAGGATGGCTACACCTTC	TRBD1	TRBJ1-2	-	TRBV6-5
CASSQVDRNTIYF	TGTGCCAGCAGCCAAGTAGATCGAAACACCATATATTTT	-	TRBJ1-3	-	TRBV4-2